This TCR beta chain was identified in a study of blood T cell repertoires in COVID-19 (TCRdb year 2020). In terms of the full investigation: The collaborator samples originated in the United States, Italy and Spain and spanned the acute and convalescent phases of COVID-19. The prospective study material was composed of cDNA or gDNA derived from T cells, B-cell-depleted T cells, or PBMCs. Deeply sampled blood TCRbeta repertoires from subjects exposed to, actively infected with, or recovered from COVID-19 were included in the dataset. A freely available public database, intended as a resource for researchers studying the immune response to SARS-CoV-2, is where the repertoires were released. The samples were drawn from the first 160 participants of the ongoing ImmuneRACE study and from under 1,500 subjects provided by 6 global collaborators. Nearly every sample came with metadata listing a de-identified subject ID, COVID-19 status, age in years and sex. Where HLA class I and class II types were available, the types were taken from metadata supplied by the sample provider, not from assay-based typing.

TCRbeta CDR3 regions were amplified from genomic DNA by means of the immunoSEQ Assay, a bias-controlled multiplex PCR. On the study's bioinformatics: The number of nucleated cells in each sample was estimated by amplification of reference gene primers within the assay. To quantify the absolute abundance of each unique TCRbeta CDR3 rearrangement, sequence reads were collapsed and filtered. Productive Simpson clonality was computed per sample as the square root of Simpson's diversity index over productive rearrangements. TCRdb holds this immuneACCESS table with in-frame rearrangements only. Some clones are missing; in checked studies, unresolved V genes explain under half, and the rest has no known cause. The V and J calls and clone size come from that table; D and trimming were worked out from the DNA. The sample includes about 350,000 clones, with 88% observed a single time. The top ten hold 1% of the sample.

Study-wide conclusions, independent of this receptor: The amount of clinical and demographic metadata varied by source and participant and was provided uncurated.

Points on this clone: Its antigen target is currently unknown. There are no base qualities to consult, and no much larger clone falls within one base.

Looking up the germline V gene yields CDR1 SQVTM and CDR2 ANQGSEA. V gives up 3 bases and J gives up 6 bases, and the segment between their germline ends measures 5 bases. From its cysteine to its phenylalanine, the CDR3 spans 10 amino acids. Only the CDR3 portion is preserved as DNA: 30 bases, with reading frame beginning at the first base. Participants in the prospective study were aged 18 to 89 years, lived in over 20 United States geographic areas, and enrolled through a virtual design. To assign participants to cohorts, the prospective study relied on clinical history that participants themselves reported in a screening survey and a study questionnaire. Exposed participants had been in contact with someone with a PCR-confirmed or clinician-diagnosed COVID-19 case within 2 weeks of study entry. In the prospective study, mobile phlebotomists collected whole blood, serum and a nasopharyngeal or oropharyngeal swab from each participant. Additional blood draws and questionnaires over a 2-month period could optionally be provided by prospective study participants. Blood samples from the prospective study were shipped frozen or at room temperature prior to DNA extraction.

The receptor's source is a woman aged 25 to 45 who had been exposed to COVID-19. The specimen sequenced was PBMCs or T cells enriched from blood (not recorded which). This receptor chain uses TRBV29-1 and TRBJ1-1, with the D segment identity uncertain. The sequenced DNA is TGCAGCGTTGAGACACCTGAAGCTTTCTTT. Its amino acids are CSVETPEAFF.